These T cell receptor beta chains were read from a single sample in a study of blood T cell repertoires in COVID-19. The data were produced by immunoSEQ multiplex PCR, yet TCRdb's version contains in-frame clones alone and is incomplete. Found here are just under 50,000 clones, 86% of them singletons; the top ten hold 14% to 15%. Sequencing was done on a sample of peripheral blood. The receptors were gathered from a human donor in a cohort sampled during active COVID-19. Each CDR3 is given with its conserved first and last residue. Fields, in order: D gene, clone size, V gene, J gene, CDR3 protein, CDR3 DNA. A D gene is named only where the DNA matches it firmly. Not every row has a clone size; where given, it reads once, few, many or a size class.

-,few,TRBV19,TRBJ2-2,CASKLQKEFSGELFF,TGTGCCAGTAAGTTACAGAAGGAATTTTCCGGGGAGCTGTTTTTT
-,-,TRBV18,TRBJ1-1,CASSPREFGTEAFF,TGTGCCAGCTCACCGAGGGAGTTCGGCACTGAAGCTTTCTTT
TRBD1,-,TRBV6-5,TRBJ2-3,CASSTQGPSTDTQYF,TGTGCCAGCAGTACACAGGGGCCTAGCACAGATACGCAGTATTTT
-,-,TRBV5-4,TRBJ2-7,CASSSDSYEQYF,TGTGCCAGCAGCTCTGACAGCTACGAGCAGTACTTC
-,-,TRBV7-9,TRBJ2-7,CASSLQGGSYEQYF,TGTGCCAGCAGCTTACAGGGCGGCTCCTACGAGCAGTACTTC
TRBD2,few,TRBV5-1,TRBJ2-7,CASSLALAGSYEQYF,TGCGCCAGCAGCTTGGCACTAGCGGGATCCTACGAGCAGTACTTC
-,-,TRBV4-1,TRBJ2-3,CASSQADRGGTDTQYF,TGCGCCAGCAGCCAAGCTGATCGTGGAGGCACAGATACGCAGTATTTT
-,once,TRBV11-3,TRBJ1-6,CASSLDSGNSPLHF,TGTGCCAGCAGCTTAGATAGCGGTAATTCACCCCTCCACTTT
TRBD1,-,TRBV7-9,TRBJ1-5,CASSLGQGYNQPQHF,TGTGCCAGCAGCTTAGGACAGGGTTACAATCAGCCCCAGCATTTT
-,-,TRBV3-1/TRBV3-2,TRBJ2-7,CASSQYSGYEQYF,TGTGCCAGCAGCCAATACTCGGGTTACGAGCAGTACTTC
-,-,TRBV3-1/TRBV3-2,TRBJ2-7,CASSRASAGPYEQYF,TGTGCCAGCAGCCGTGCCAGCGCGGGGCCCTACGAGCAGTACTTC
-,-,TRBV29-1,TRBJ2-2,CSVVAGESANTGELFF,TGCAGCGTTGTTGCAGGGGAATCCGCGAACACCGGGGAGCTGTTTTTT
TRBD1,-,TRBV7-9,TRBJ1-5,CASSLTGDQPQHF,TGTGCCAGCAGTTTAACAGGGGATCAGCCCCAGCATTTT
TRBD1,-,TRBV30,TRBJ2-7,CAWSVFGTGVYEQYF,TGTGCCTGGAGTGTTTTCGGGACAGGGGTTTACGAGCAGTACTTC
-,-,TRBV19,TRBJ2-7,CASSTTLGLGDEQYF,TGTGCCAGTAGTACTACCTTGGGACTGGGGGACGAGCAGTACTTC
-,-,TRBV4-1,TRBJ1-2,CASSPGTTYGYTF,TGCGCCAGCAGCCCCGGGACAACCTATGGCTACACCTTC
TRBD1,once,TRBV6-2/TRBV6-3,TRBJ1-3,CASSRDSHSGNTIYF,TGTGCCAGCAGCCGGGACAGCCACTCTGGAAACACCATATATTTT
TRBD2,-,TRBV5-5,TRBJ2-5,CASSLIGFPSGQETQYF,TGTGCCAGCAGCTTGATCGGCTTCCCTAGCGGGCAAGAGACCCAGTACTTC
-,-,TRBV7-3,TRBJ2-1,CASSSGGAYNEQFF,TGTGCCAGCAGCTCTGGTGGGGCATACAATGAGCAGTTCTTC
TRBD2,once,TRBV7-9,TRBJ2-1,CASSSPGLAGGYLGHEQFF,TGTGCCAGCAGCTCACCGGGACTAGCGGGAGGGTATTTGGGGCATGAGCAGTTCTTC
-,-,TRBV7-2,TRBJ1-4,CASSSQSQGIEKLFF,TGTGCCAGCAGCTCCCAAAGCCAGGGGATCGAGAAACTGTTTTTT
TRBD1,-,TRBV7-2,TRBJ1-5,CASSFLDRGSNQPQHF,TGTGCCAGCAGCTTTTTAGACAGGGGTAGCAATCAGCCCCAGCATTTT
TRBD2,-,TRBV7-2,TRBJ2-7,CASSFRLAGPVDEQYF,TGTGCCAGCAGCTTCCGACTAGCGGGACCGGTGGACGAGCAGTACTTC
TRBD1,-,TRBV30,TRBJ1-2,CAWSVPGQGFGYTF,TGTGCCTGGAGTGTACCTGGACAGGGGTTTGGCTACACCTTC
TRBD2,-,TRBV9,TRBJ2-2,CASSVEGWVTSGDANTGELFF,TGTGCCAGCAGCGTAGAGGGTTGGGTAACTAGCGGGGACGCGAACACCGGGGAGCTGTTTTTT